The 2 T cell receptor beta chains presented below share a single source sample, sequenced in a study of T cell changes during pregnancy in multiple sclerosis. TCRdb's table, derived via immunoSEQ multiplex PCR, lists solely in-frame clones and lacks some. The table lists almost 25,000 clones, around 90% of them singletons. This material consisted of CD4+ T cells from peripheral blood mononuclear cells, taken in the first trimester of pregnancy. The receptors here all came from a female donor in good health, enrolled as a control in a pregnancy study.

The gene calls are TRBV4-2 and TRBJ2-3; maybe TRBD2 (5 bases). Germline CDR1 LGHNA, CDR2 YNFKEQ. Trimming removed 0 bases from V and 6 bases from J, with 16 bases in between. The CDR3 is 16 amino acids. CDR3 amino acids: CASSQDPSGLGDTQYF. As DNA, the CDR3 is TGTGCCAGCAGCCAAGATCCCAGCGGTCTAGGGGATACGCAGTATTTT.

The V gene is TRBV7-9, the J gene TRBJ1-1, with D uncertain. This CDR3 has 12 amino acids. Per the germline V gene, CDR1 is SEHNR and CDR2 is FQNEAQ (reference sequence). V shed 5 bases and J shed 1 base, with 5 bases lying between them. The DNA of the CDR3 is TGTGCCAGCAGCCCGTCGAACACTGAAGCTTTCTTT. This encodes CASSPSNTEAFF.